Here is one T cell receptor beta chain with its context. What it binds is unknown. CDR1 and CDR2 from the germline V gene are MNHEY and SVGAGI. The CDR3 runs 12 residues. Between the trimmed V and J ends, which lost 6 bases and 9 bases, there was a span of 12 bases. The data derive from a study of siplizumab effects on memory and regulatory T cells. The assay was immunoSEQ multiplex PCR, and TCRdb's table has in-frame clones only and misses some. Seen here are some 100,000 clones, about 91% observed once, and the top ten hold approximately 2.7%. General study findings and limits: With siplizumab, cumulative frequency of CD4+ memory-derived alloreactive sequences dropped significantly. The study found naive T cells seemingly more diverse than memory cells and seemingly major alloresponse contributors. Alloreactive clones mapping to unstimulated subsets formed only a minor fraction. With siplizumab, Treg-derived clones averaged roughly 69% of mappable alloreactive CD4+ clones, versus around 28% in controls.

The receptor was derived from a human donor in good health. Some clones in this sample may be carry-over from other donors' samples. The chain joins TRBV6-5 to TRBJ2-1; possibly TRBD2 for D (6 bases). Sequences were obtained from CD4+ T cells sorted from blood. The chain's CDR3 is CASRHRDSEQFF. The DNA of the CDR3 is TGTGCCAGCAGGCACCGGGACTCTGAGCAGTTCTTC.